A single sample is the source of the 15 T cell receptor beta chains below, sequenced in a study of shared clonotypes between healthy human individuals. Sequencing was performed with immunoSEQ multiplex PCR; in TCRdb, only in-frame clones are kept and a portion is missing. The table lists around 480,000 clones, approximately 79% of them singletons, with about 12% in the top ten. Sequenced: PBMCs. These receptor sequences come from a woman aged 40 to 50 in good health. Some clones in this sample may be carry-over from other donors' samples.

V is TRBV9 and J is TRBJ1-1; 8 nucleotides align to TRBD1. The CDR3 is 14 residues long. Germline lookup yields CDR1 SGDLS and CDR2 YYNGEE. J gave up 8 bases and V 3 bases, and 9 bases lay outside the gene matches. CDR3 amino acids: CASSALTGVSEAFF. CDR3 DNA sequence: TGTGCCAGCAGCGCCTTGACAGGGGTTTCAGAAGCTTTCTTT.

The chain carries TRBV15 and TRBJ1-2, with 8 bases fitting TRBD1. With V trimmed by 1 base and J by 8 bases, 3 bases remained unmatched. Per the germline V gene, CDR1 is LNHNV and CDR2 is YYDKDF (reference sequence). There are 13 residues in the CDR3. This CDR3 reads CATSRGTGSGYTF. CDR3 nucleotides: TGTGCCACCAGCAGAGGGACAGGGAGCGGCTACACCTTC.

The V and J genes are TRBV7-8 and TRBJ2-7; D unclear. The CDR3 contains 15 residues. V lost 5 bases, J lost 3 bases, and 17 bases lay in between. The germline V gene encodes CDR1 SGHVS and CDR2 FQNEAQ. CDR3 loop: CASSRGPTSYYEQYF. As DNA, the CDR3 is TGTGCCAGCAGCCGAGGACCCACAAGTTACTACGAGCAGTACTTC.

The chain recombines TRBV7-8 with TRBJ1-1; D call uncertain. Germline V gene lookup returns CDR1 SGHVS and CDR2 FQNEAQ. This CDR3 contains 14 residues. V was pared by 5 bases and J by 1 base, with 11 bases between. This chain's CDR3 is CASSRRPPNTEAFF. The CDR3 region has the DNA TGTGCCAGCAGCCGTAGACCACCGAACACTGAAGCTTTCTTT.

The V gene is TRBV5-1, the J gene TRBJ2-7; no firm D call. The CDR3 has 14 amino acids. The germline V gene has CDR1 SGHRS and CDR2 YFSETQ. Between the trimmed V and J ends, which lost 0 bases and 2 bases, there was a span of 9 bases. The CDR3 protein is CASSLGPTAYEQYF. DNA for the CDR3: TGCGCCAGCAGCTTGGGCCCGACGGCCTACGAGCAGTACTTC.

The V gene is TRBV7-2, the J gene TRBJ1-4; D gene unclear. This CDR3 spans 12 amino acids. The germline CDR1 and CDR2 sequences are SGHTA and FQGNSA. V shed 7 bases and J shed 4 bases, with 7 bases lying between them. The CDR3 bases are TGTGCCAGCAATTCCGATAATGAAAAACTGTTTTTT. It specifies CASNSDNEKLFF.

V is TRBV29-1 and J is TRBJ2-1, with D unresolved. The CDR3 runs to 12 residues. Trimming removed 1 base at V and 2 bases at J, with 3 bases between. Germline values: CDR1 SQVTM, CDR2 ANQGSEA. The CDR3, as DNA: TGCAGCGTTGAAGCTGCCTACAATGAGCAGTTCTTC. As protein: CSVEAAYNEQFF.

V is TRBV7-9 and J is TRBJ2-7; 8 nucleotides align to TRBD1. J lost 7 bases, V lost 6 bases, and 14 bases had no gene match. Germline V lookup: CDR1 SEHNR, CDR2 FQNEAQ (reference sequence). CDR3 length: 15 amino acids. The CDR3 bases are TGTGCCAGCAGGACGGAGGACAGGGTCCCGAGGGAGCAGTACTTC. Translation gives CASRTEDRVPREQYF.

This chain links TRBV2 with TRBJ2-5; D is unresolved. The V gene lost 7 bases and the J gene lost 0 bases, with 9 bases spanning the gap. Germline assignment: CDR1 SNHLY and CDR2 FYNNEI. The CDR3 has 13 residues. CDR3 nucleotides: TGTGCCAGCAACTCGATGTACCAAGAGACCCAGTACTTC. Its translation: CASNSMYQETQYF.

The V gene is TRBV27, the J gene TRBJ1-2; D unresolved. This CDR3 is built from 14 residues. V was cut by 7 bases and J by 3 bases, with 15 bases left in between. Looked up from germline, CDR1 is MNHEY and CDR2 is SMNVEV (reference sequence). The CDR3 is CASKRDAGYYGYTF. In DNA form, the CDR3 reads TGTGCCAGCAAGAGAGACGCAGGATACTATGGCTACACCTTC.

V and J are TRBV4-3 and TRBJ2-7, with 10 bases identical to TRBD2. After removal of 0 bases from V and 1 base from J, the junction contained 3 bases not matched to a gene. Germline V lookup: CDR1 LGHNA, CDR2 YSLEER. This CDR3 has 16 amino acids. CDR3 in DNA: TGCGCCAGCAGCCAAGAATCTAGCGGGAGTTCCTACGAGCAGTACTTC. Translated, it gives CASSQESSGSSYEQYF.

This clone was observed a few times. V is TRBV9 and J is TRBJ2-7; the D gene is possibly TRBD1 (6 bases). CDR1 is SGDLS and CDR2 is YYNGEE in the germline V gene. The CDR3 is 15 residues long. The V end was cut by 0 bases, the J end by 0 bases, with 10 bases between. CDR3 residues: CASSVGDIASYEQYF. The CDR3 region has the DNA TGTGCCAGCAGCGTAGGGGACATCGCCTCCTACGAGCAGTACTTC.

The gene calls are TRBV6-5 and TRBJ2-4; no firm D call. This CDR3 is built from 14 residues. V dropped 4 bases and J dropped 0 bases, with 7 bases sitting between them. In germline, CDR1 is MNHEY, CDR2 SVGAGI. The CDR3 coding sequence is TGTGCCAGCAGTTCACCTTTAGCCAAAAACATTCAGTACTTC. Its protein is CASSSPLAKNIQYF.

V is TRBV30 and J is TRBJ1-1; D might be TRBD1 (5 bases). Germline lookup yields CDR1 GTSNPN and CDR2 SVGIG (reference sequence). V was pared by 3 bases and J by 2 bases, with 10 bases between. CDR3 length equals 13 residues. The CDR3 spells CAWSEGPNTEAFF. CDR3 nucleotide sequence: TGTGCCTGGAGCGAGGGACCTAACACTGAAGCTTTCTTT. Full variable domain (rest looked up from reference TRBV30 and TRBJ1-1): SQTIHQWPATLVQPVGSPLSLECTVEGTSNPNLYWYRQAAGRGLQLLFYSVGIGQISSEVPQNLSASRPQDRQFILSSKKLLLSDSGFYLCAWSEGPNTEAFFGQGTRLTVV.

This chain links TRBV7-6 with TRBJ2-7; maybe TRBD2 (6 bases). Per the germline V gene, CDR1 is SGHVS and CDR2 is FNYEAQ. The CDR3 spans 16 residues. Trimming took off 1 base at V and 6 bases at J, with 19 bases between the two ends. The CDR3 nucleotides read TGTGCCAGCAGCTTAGAGTCTGTAGCGGCTAGGGGCGAGCAGTACTTC. It specifies CASSLESVAARGEQYF. Complete variable domain (other parts from reference TRBV7-6 and TRBJ2-7): GAGVSQSPRYKVTKRGQDVALRCDPISGHVSLYWYRQALGQGPEFLTYFNYEAQQDKSGLPNDRFSAERPEGSISTLTIQRTEQRDSAMYRCASSLESVAARGEQYFGPGTRLTVT.